The subject of this entry is one T cell receptor (beta chain). This sample is drawn from a study of blood T cell repertoires in COVID-19. Overall study: Samples of COVID-19 (acute and convalescent) were obtained from the United States, Italy and Spain. From T cells, B-cell-depleted T cells, or PBMCs came the material, which was cDNA or gDNA.

The V gene end was trimmed by 4 bases and the J gene end by 4 bases; junction bases not matched to a gene: 7. From germline, CDR1 is MNHEY and CDR2 SVGEGT. The length of the CDR3 is 15 residues. Original data processing: Quantification of nucleated cells was approximated via reference gene primer amplification. Method: immunoSEQ multiplex PCR; TCRdb's copy keeps in-frame clones and lacks some. D and trimming come from the DNA, and the V and J calls and clone size come from that table. The sample includes 65,000 to 75,000 clones, roughly 85% of them seen just once. The TCR was taken from a woman older than 75 with acute or convalescent COVID-19. V gene TRBV6-2 or TRBV6-3 combines with J gene TRBJ2-1; 7 bases are shared with TRBD1. What was sequenced was peripheral blood. CDR3 residues: CASSSPGQFYNEQFF. In nucleotides, the CDR3 is TGTGCCAGCAGTTCGCCGGGACAGTTTTACAATGAGCAGTTCTTC.